Listed below are T cell receptor beta chains from one sample, sequenced in a study of beta chain features in type 1 diabetes. Some clones are missing from TCRdb's copy, which holds only in-frame ones; the method was immunoSEQ multiplex PCR. The sample includes about 620,000 clones, roughly 16% of them seen just once. Sequencing used naive CD4+ T cells from blood. All receptors come from a man younger than 30 in good health. The CDR3 runs from the conserved cysteine through the conserved F or W. The order of the fields is clone size, J gene, V gene, D gene, CDR3 protein, CDR3 DNA. D genes are given only for firm matches. For some rows the clone size is stated as once, few or many, or as a class when expanded; others skip it.

NA,TRBJ2-3,TRBV18,NA,CASSPLARDGLDTQYF,TGTGCCAGCTCACCACTAGCCCGGGACGGGTTGGATACGCAGTATTTT
NA,TRBJ1-1,TRBV5-1,NA,CASSWQMVGDSEAFF,TGCGCCAGCAGCTGGCAAATGGTGGGTGACTCTGAAGCTTTCTTT
NA,TRBJ1-6,TRBV6-5,NA,CASSYPGLPLHF,TGTGCCAGCAGTTACCCGGGCCTACCCCTCCACTTT
few,TRBJ2-5,TRBV28,NA,CASRGTGKETQYF,TGTGCCAGCAGGGGTACAGGGAAAGAGACCCAGTACTTC
NA,TRBJ2-5,TRBV5-1,NA,CASSPAVQKDQETQYF,TGCGCCAGCAGCCCCGCGGTTCAGAAGGACCAAGAGACCCAGTACTTC
few,TRBJ2-7,TRBV19,TRBD2,CASSRGTSYEQYF,TGTGCCAGTAGTAGAGGGACTAGCTACGAGCAGTACTTC
NA,TRBJ2-3,TRBV10-3,TRBD2,CAIRVAGGSDTQYF,TGTGCCATCAGGGTAGCGGGAGGATCGGATACGCAGTATTTT
few,TRBJ2-7,TRBV18,NA,CASSLQGPEQYF,TGTGCCAGCTCACTGCAGGGCCCCGAGCAGTACTTC
NA,TRBJ1-4,TRBV7-9,NA,CASSRMTGRNEKLFF,TGTGCCAGCAGCCGAATGACTGGCCGTAATGAAAAACTGTTTTTT
NA,TRBJ2-2,TRBV7-9,NA,CASSVWDSRGTGELFF,TGTGCCAGCAGCGTCTGGGACTCCCGGGGCACCGGGGAGCTGTTTTTT
NA,TRBJ2-4,TRBV4-2,NA,CASSHNRVAKNIQYF,TGTGCCAGCAGCCATAATAGGGTAGCCAAAAACATTCAGTACTTC
NA,TRBJ2-1,TRBV7-2,TRBD2,CASSLTSGSITYNEQFF,TGTGCCAGCAGCTTAACTAGCGGGAGTATCACCTACAATGAGCAGTTCTTC
few,TRBJ1-4,TRBV30,TRBD1,CAWSAQGAGKLFF,TGTGCCTGGAGTGCACAGGGGGCGGGAAAACTGTTTTTT
few,TRBJ2-7,TRBV7-7,NA,CASSLGRGSSYEQYF,TGTGCTAGCAGCTTAGGGCGGGGAAGCTCCTACGAGCAGTACTTC
NA,TRBJ2-1,TRBV5-1,TRBD2,CASSQTTSGSVNEQFF,TGCGCCAGCAGTCAAACGACTAGCGGGAGCGTGAATGAGCAGTTCTTC
once,TRBJ2-5,TRBV5-1,NA,CASSKDNQETQYF,TGCGCCAGCAGCAAGGACAACCAAGAGACCCAGTACTTC
few,TRBJ2-7,TRBV29-1,NA,CSVESGPSEQYF,TGCAGCGTTGAAAGCGGCCCCTCCGAGCAGTACTTC
NA,TRBJ1-3,TRBV30,NA,CAWTRRMDTIYF,TGTGCCTGGACGAGGAGGATGGACACCATATATTTT
few,TRBJ1-5,TRBV5-4,NA,CASSLWGGKKPQHF,TGTGCCAGCAGCTTATGGGGCGGGAAGAAGCCCCAGCATTTT
NA,TRBJ1-1,TRBV14,TRBD1,CASSVNRGRGVSEAFF,TGTGCCAGCAGTGTAAACAGGGGCCGAGGTGTCTCTGAAGCTTTCTTT
few,TRBJ1-1,TRBV4-1,NA,CASSQDPQGLNTEAFF,TGCGCCAGCAGCCAAGATCCCCAGGGGTTAAACACTGAAGCTTTCTTT
NA,TRBJ2-3,TRBV5-1,TRBD2,CASSLAATSVTDTQYF,TGCGCCAGCAGCTTGGCCGCGACTAGCGTTACAGATACGCAGTATTTT
NA,TRBJ2-6,TRBV5-1,NA,CASSLTGTPGANVLTF,TGCGCCAGCAGCTTGACAGGTACCCCTGGGGCCAACGTCCTGACTTTC
few,TRBJ1-2,TRBV19,NA,CASSIKSTNYGYTF,TGTGCCAGTAGTATAAAGTCAACTAACTATGGCTACACCTTC
NA,TRBJ1-6,TRBV15,NA,CATSRGSILGSYNSPLHF,TGTGCCACCAGCAGAGGTAGCATTTTGGGCTCCTATAATTCACCCCTCCACTTT
few,TRBJ2-7,TRBV23-1,TRBD1,CASSQRERTGPMGEQYF,TGCGCCAGCAGTCAAAGAGAAAGGACAGGGCCAATGGGCGAGCAGTACTTC
few,TRBJ1-5,TRBV9,NA,CASSVAGDSNQPQHF,TGTGCCAGCAGCGTAGCTGGGGATAGCAATCAGCCCCAGCATTTT
NA,TRBJ1-1,TRBV7-9,NA,CASSLSQGGTEAFF,TGTGCCAGCAGCTTATCCCAGGGAGGCACTGAAGCTTTCTTT
NA,TRBJ1-2,TRBV9,TRBD1,CASRLGQGGNYGYTF,TGTGCCAGCCGTCTGGGACAGGGGGGGAACTATGGCTACACCTTC
NA,TRBJ1-1,TRBV4-3,TRBD1,CASSQDRRGRNTEAFF,TGCGCCAGCAGCCAAGATCGGAGGGGGCGAAACACTGAAGCTTTCTTT
few,TRBJ1-1,TRBV19,NA,CASSNRYTEAFF,TGTGCCAGTAGCAACCGATACACTGAAGCTTTCTTT
NA,TRBJ2-5,TRBV7-2,TRBD1,CASSTSLTGAQETQYF,TGTGCCAGCAGCACAAGCCTGACAGGGGCTCAAGAGACCCAGTACTTC
NA,TRBJ2-4,TRBV5-1,NA,CASSLDVLGGAQYF,TGCGCCAGCAGCTTGGACGTCTTAGGAGGGGCCCAGTACTTC
few,TRBJ2-6,TRBV28,NA,CASKGESGANVLTF,TGTGCCAGCAAAGGCGAAAGTGGGGCCAACGTCCTGACTTTC
NA,TRBJ1-1,TRBV14,NA,CASSQTSLKNTEAFF,TGTGCCAGCAGCCAGACTTCCTTAAAGAACACTGAAGCTTTCTTT
NA,TRBJ1-1,TRBV10-3,NA,CATVGLRPEAFF,TGTGCCACCGTCGGACTGCGCCCTGAAGCTTTCTTT
NA,TRBJ2-7,TRBV6-6,NA,CASSSTHQDRAYF,TGTGCCAGCAGTTCCACTCACCAGGATCGGGCGTACTTC
few,TRBJ2-3,TRBV9,TRBD2,CASSDRTSGGPGTDTQYF,TGTGCCAGCAGCGACCGGACTAGCGGGGGGCCGGGCACAGATACGCAGTATTTT
NA,TRBJ2-6,TRBV7-9,NA,CASSLYTGLSGANVLTF,TGTGCCAGCAGCTTATACACGGGACTCTCTGGGGCCAACGTCCTGACTTTC
NA,TRBJ1-4,TRBV7-3,TRBD1,CASSPRGQGTNEKLFF,TGTGCCAGCAGCCCAAGAGGACAGGGGACTAATGAAAAACTGTTTTTT
few,TRBJ2-7,TRBV7-2,NA,CASSFGRYEQYF,TGTGCCAGCAGCTTCGGGCGCTACGAGCAGTACTTC
NA,TRBJ2-1,TRBV6-6,TRBD2,CASSFSGNYEQFF,TGTGCCAGCAGTTTTAGCGGGAACTATGAGCAGTTCTTC
few,TRBJ1-4,TRBV15,TRBD1,CATSRSTGQGDEKLFF,TGTGCCACCAGCAGGTCCACAGGACAGGGGGATGAAAAACTGTTTTTT
NA,TRBJ1-1,TRBV4-3,NA,CASSQDLRAFF,TGCGCCAGCAGCCAAGATTTACGAGCTTTCTTT